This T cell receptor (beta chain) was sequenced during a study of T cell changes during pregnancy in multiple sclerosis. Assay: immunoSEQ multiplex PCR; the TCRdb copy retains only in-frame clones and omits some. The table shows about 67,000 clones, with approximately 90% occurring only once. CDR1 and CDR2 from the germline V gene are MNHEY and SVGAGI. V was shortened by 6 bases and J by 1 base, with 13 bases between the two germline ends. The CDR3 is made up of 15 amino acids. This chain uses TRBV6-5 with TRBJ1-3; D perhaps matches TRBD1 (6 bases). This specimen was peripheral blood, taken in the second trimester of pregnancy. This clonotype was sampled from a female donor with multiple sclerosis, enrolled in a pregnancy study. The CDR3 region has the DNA TGTGCCAGCAGCGGAACAGGGAAATCTGGAAACACCATATATTTT. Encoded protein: CASSGTGKSGNTIYF.